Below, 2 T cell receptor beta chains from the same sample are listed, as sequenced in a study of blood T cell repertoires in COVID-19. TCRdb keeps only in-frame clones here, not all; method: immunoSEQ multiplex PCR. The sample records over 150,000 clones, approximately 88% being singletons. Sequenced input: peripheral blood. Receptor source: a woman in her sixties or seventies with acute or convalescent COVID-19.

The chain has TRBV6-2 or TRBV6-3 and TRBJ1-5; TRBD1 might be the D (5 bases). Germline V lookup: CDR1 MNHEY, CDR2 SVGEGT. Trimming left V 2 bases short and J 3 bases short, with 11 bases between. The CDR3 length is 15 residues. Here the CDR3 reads CASSYGGGNNQPQHF. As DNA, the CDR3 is TGTGCCAGCAGTTACGGGGGGGGAAACAATCAGCCCCAGCATTTT.

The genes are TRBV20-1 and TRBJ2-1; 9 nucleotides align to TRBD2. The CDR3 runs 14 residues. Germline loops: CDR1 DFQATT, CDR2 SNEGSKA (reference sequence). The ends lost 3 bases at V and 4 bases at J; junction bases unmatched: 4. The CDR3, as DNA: TGCAGTGCTAGTACAGCGGGGGGTTACAATGAGCAGTTCTTC. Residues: CSASTAGGYNEQFF.